This T cell receptor beta chain was captured in a study of human T cells and chemical hapten exposure. Study-wide results and limits: TCRs exceeding 1 in 1000 frequency stayed unchanged with DPC sensitization.

Via MiXCR, TCRdb re-called the RACE reads, giving one row per CDR3 protein. The data hold about 380,000 distinct CDR3 sequences, with around 5.5% observed a single time. Time point reported: pre-sensitization, week 0. Treatment indicated: therapeutic diphenylcyclopropenone sensitization with weekly scalp DPC. The CDR3 runs to 14 residues. V lost 6 bases, J lost 1 base, and 4 bases stayed unmatched. Germline CDR1 is SQVTM and CDR2 is ANQGSEA. Concerning this clonotype: Antigen specificity is unknown.

Sequencing was performed on whole blood, taken in connection with sensitization to the hapten diphenylcyclopropenone (DPC). This TCR came from a woman aged 50 to 60 with alopecia areata. Some clones in this sample may be carry-over from other donors' samples. This sequence joins TRBV29-1 and TRBJ2-2; 8 bases align to TRBD1. For the CDR3, the DNA is TGCAGCGTCCCCGGGACAGGGAACACCGGGGAGCTGTTTTTT. Its protein product is CSVPGTGNTGELFF.